This T cell receptor beta chain is from a study of blood T cell repertoires in COVID-19. Study context: Researchers got acute and convalescent COVID-19 samples from the United States, Italy and Spain. The analysed material was cDNA or gDNA that came from T cells, B-cell-depleted T cells, or PBMCs.

In assigning cohorts, the study relied on participant-reported clinical history. The CDR3 sequence is 15 residues long. V lost 0 bases and J 6 bases, leaving 12 bases between the germline ends. The germline gives CDR1 SNHLY, CDR2 FYNNEI. Authors' analysis steps: Reference gene primer amplification gave estimated nucleated cell counts. Using immunoSEQ multiplex PCR, the repertoire was profiled, and TCRdb retains in-frame clones only, with some absent. V, J and clone size are those of that table, while D and trimming were read from the DNA. The data contain 490,000 or so clones, 80% to 90% of them seen just once; the ten biggest clones take up more than 7.5%.

This clonotype was obtained from a woman aged 60-70 years who had recovered from COVID-19. Sequencing was done on a sample of PBMCs or T cells enriched from blood (not recorded which). This chain links TRBV2 with TRBJ2-1, with D tentatively TRBD1 (6 bases). This chain's CDR3 is CASSEAPTGPNEQFF. DNA for the CDR3: TGTGCCAGCAGTGAAGCCCCGACAGGACCCAATGAGCAGTTCTTC.